This section outlines one TCR beta chain sequence together with its context. Its antigen has not been determined. The record has no base qualities; no much larger clone is one base away. The treatment or condition label for this specimen denotes: live attenuated yellow fever vaccine strain. PBMCs were isolated from peripheral blood using a standard Ficoll-Paque protocol. Dynabeads CD4 and CD8 positive selection kits were used to isolate the CD4 and CD8 T-cell fractions. RNA was extracted with TriZol from bulk PBMCs, CD4 and CD8 fractions, and dextramer-positive and dextramer-negative fractions. The entry originates in a study of T cells after yellow fever vaccination (dated by TCRdb to about 2019). Study-wide context: Libraries from fractions with low cell numbers were prepared with the SMART-Seq v4 Ultra Low Input RNA kit. Bulk PBMC replicates and cell subsets were isolated from blood drawn at multiple timepoints before and after both primary and secondary immunization. To track T-cell clones before and after primary and booster YFV17D yellow fever vaccination, bulk TCR alpha and beta repertoires were sequenced longitudinally. Two healthy male donors, one aged 18 to 29 and one aged 30 to 40 years, made up the cohort.

Points the paper makes about the study in general: Compared with the primary T-cell response, the secondary T-cell response was weaker but faster, peaking on day 5 rather than day 15. The study included only two donors, which limits how far the findings can be generalized. A small fraction of clonotypes showed up in both the CD4 and CD8 compartments, probably as a result of convergent recombination. Most clones expanded after primary vaccination (about 96% of CD4 and 70% to 90% of CD8) were re-detected after the booster, suggesting that broad memory maintenance occurred. Computational filtering was required because FACS-sorted repertoires could contain abundant contaminating clonotypes from the bulk population.

Synthesis of TCR cDNA relied on 5'RACE template switching, a step that introduced a universal primer site along with unique molecular identifiers. cDNA synthesis was primed from both the TCR alpha and TCR beta constant segments. Library amplification used two PCR steps, and the second PCR step added sample barcodes and sequencing adapters. Sequencing of libraries was done on Illumina HiSeq 2500 (2x100 bp) or NovaSeq (2x150 bp). The authors' analysis ran thus. Reads were demultiplexed and collapsed into UMI consensus sequences with MIGEC, and V(D)J alignment was performed with MiXCR. Using edgeR on replicate PBMC samples, clonotypes were called vaccine-responding if FDR was below 0.01 and the log2 fold change was above 5 up to day 15. Bulk clonotypes were assigned CD4 or CD8 identity according to which sequenced CD4 or CD8 repertoire held them at higher abundance. TCRdb trimmed public reads at Q25 via fastp, called clones via MiXCR and kept in-frame beta chains. Duplicate CDR3 protein sequences are folded into a single record with the most common DNA and genes. The V and J calls shown here were made by TCRdb, not taken from the authors' results. The sample table lists under 200,000 distinct CDR3 sequences, around 7.2% of them with a count of one. The ten largest clones represent approximately 2.5% of the sample.

This material consisted of CD4+ T cells sorted from PBMCs, taken 5 to 6 days after the first yellow fever vaccination. The TCR comes from a man between 18 and 29 years old who received the YFV17D yellow fever vaccine.

The sequenced DNA: TGTGCCAGCAGTTACGAGGGCGGGCTAACCTACGAGCAGTACTTC. This sequence encodes CASSYEGGLTYEQYF. This receptor chain uses TRBV6-5 and TRBJ2-7; 5 matching bases give a weak D call of TRBD2. Including cysteine and phenylalanine, the CDR3 has 15 amino acids. Of all the DNA, just the CDR3 is kept, 45 bases in frame from base 1. Trimming takes 2 bases from V and 2 bases from J, and the germline ends sit 13 bases apart. CDR1 MNHEY and CDR2 SVGAGI are derived from the germline V gene.